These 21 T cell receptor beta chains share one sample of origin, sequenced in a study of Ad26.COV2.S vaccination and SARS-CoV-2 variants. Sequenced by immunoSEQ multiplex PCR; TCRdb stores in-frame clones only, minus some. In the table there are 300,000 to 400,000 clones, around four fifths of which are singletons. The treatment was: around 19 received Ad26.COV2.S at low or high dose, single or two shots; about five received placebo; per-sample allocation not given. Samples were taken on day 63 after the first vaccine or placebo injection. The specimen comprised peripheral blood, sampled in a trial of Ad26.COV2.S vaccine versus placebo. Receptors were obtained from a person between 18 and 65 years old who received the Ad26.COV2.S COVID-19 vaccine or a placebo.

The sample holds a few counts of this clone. CDR3 sequence: CASSFVGMHEQYF. For the CDR3, the DNA is TGTGCCAGCAGCTTCGTGGGGATGCACGAGCAGTACTTC. The chain employs TRBV5-5 and TRBJ2-7; D gene ambiguous. The CDR3 consists of 13 residues. V lost 2 bases to trimming and J lost 5 bases, with 11 bases between them. Germline assignment: CDR1 SGHKS and CDR2 YYEKEE (reference sequence).

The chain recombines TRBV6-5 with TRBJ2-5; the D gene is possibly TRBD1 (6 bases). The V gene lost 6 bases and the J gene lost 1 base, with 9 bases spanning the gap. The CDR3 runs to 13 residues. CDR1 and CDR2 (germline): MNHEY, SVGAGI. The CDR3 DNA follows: TGTGCCAGCAGAGTGGACAGCCAAGAGACCCAGTACTTC. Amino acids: CASRVDSQETQYF.

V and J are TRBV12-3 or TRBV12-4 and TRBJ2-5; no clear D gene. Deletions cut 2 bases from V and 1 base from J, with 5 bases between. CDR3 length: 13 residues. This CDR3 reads CASSLNPQETQYF. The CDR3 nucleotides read TGTGCCAGCAGTTTAAACCCCCAAGAGACCCAGTACTTC.

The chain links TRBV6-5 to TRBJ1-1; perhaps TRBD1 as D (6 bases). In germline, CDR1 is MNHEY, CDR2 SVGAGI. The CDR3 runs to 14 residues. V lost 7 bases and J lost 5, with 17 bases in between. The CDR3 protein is CASIRTAEGTEAFF. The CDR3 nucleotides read TGTGCCAGCATAAGGACAGCAGAAGGGACTGAAGCTTTCTTT.

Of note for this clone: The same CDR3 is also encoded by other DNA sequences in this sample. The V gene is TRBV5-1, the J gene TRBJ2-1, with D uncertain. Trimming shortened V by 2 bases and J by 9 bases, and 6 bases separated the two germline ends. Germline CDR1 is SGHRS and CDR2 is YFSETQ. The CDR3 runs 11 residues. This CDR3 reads CASSLEGEQFF. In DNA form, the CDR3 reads TGCGCCAGCAGCTTAGAAGGTGAGCAGTTCTTC. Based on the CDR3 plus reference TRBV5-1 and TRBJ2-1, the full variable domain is KAGVTQTPRYLIKTRGQQVTLSCSPISGHRSVSWYQQTPGQGLQFLFEYFSETQRNKGNFPGRFSGRQFSNSRSEMNVSTLELGDSALYLCASSLEGEQFFGPGTRLTVL.

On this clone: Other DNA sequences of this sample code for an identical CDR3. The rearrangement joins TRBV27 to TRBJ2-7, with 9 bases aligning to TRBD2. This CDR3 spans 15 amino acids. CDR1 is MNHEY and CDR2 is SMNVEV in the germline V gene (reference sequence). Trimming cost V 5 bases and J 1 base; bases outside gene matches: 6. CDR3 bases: TGTGCCAGCAGTGGGCTAGCGGGGCCTTCCTACGAGCAGTACTTC. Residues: CASSGLAGPSYEQYF.

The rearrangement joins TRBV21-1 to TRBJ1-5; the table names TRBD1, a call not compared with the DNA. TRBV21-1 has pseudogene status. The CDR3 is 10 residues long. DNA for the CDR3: TGTGCCAGTAAAGCAGGGGCCCAGCATTTT. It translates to CASKAGAQHF.

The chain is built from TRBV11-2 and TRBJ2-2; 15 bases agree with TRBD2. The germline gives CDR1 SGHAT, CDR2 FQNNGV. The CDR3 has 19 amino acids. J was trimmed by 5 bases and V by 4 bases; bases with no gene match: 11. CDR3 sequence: CASSSRTSGGVIMTGELFF. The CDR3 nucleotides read TGTGCCAGCAGCTCACGGACTAGCGGGGGGGTCATTATGACCGGGGAGCTGTTTTTT.

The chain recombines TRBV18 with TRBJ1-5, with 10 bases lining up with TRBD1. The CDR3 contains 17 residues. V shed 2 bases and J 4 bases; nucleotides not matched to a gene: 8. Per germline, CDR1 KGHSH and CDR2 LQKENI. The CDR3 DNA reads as TGTGCCAGCTCACCAAGCCTCGGGACAGGGGTAAATCAGCCCCAGCATTTT. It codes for CASSPSLGTGVNQPQHF. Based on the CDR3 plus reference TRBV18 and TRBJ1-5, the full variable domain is NAGVMQNPRHLVRRRGQEARLRCSPMKGHSHVYWYRQLPEEGLKFMVYLQKENIIDESGMPKERFSAEFPKEGPSILRIQQVVRGDSAAYFCASSPSLGTGVNQPQHFGDGTRLSIL.

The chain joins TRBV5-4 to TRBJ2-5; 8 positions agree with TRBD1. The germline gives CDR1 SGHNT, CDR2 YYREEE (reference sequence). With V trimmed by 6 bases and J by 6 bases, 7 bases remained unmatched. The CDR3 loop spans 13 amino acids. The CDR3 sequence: CASTLTGEQTQYF. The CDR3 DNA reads TGTGCCAGCACCCTGACAGGGGAACAGACCCAGTACTTC.

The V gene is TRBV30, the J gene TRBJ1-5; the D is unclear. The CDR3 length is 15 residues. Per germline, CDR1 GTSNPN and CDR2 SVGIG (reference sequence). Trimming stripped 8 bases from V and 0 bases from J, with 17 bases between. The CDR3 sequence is CAARPGPYSNQPQHF. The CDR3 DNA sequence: TGTGCCGCTCGACCTGGCCCTTATAGCAATCAGCCCCAGCATTTT.

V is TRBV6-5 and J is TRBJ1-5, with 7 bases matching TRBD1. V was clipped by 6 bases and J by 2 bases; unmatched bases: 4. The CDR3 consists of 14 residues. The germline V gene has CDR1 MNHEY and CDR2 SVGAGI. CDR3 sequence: CASSLTGGNQPQHF. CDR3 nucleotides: TGTGCCAGCAGCTTAACAGGGGGCAATCAGCCCCAGCATTTT.

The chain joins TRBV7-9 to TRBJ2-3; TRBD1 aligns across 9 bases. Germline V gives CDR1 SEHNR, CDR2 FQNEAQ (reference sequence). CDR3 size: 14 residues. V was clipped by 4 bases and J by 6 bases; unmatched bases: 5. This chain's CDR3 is CASSSQGARDTQYF. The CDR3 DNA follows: TGTGCCAGCAGCTCACAGGGGGCGAGGGATACGCAGTATTTT.

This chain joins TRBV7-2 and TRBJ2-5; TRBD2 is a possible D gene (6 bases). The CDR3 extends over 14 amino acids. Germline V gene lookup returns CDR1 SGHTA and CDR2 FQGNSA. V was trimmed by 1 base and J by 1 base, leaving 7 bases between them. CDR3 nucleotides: TGTGCCAGCAGCTTAGAGGGACTCCAAGAGACCCAGTACTTC. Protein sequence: CASSLEGLQETQYF.

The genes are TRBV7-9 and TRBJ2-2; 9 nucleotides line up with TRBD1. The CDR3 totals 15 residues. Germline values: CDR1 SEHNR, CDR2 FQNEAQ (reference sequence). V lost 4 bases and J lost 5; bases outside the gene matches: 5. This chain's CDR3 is CASSSTGGMTGELFF. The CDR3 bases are TGTGCCAGCAGCTCGACAGGGGGAATGACCGGGGAGCTGTTTTTT.

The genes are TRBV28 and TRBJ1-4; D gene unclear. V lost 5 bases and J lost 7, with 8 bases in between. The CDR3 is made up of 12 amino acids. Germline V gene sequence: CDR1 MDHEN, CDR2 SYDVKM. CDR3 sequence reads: CASSRMAEKLFF. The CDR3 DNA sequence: TGTGCCAGCAGTAGGATGGCTGAAAAACTGTTTTTT.

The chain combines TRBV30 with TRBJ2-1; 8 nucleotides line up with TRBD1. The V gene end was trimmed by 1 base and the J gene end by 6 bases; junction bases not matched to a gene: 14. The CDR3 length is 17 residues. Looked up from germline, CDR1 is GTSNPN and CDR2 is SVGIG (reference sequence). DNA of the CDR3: TGTGCCTGGAGTGCGGGACAGGCCGGGGTGTTCAGCAATGAGCAGTTCTTC. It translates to CAWSAGQAGVFSNEQFF.

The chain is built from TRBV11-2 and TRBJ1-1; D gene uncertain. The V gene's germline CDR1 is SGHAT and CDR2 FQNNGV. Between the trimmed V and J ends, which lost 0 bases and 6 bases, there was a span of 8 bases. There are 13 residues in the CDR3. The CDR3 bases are TGTGCCAGCAGCTTAGAGTCTGGGGCTGAAGCTTTCTTT. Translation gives CASSLESGAEAFF. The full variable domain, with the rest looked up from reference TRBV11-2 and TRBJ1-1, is EAGVAQSPRYKIIEKRQSVAFWCNPISGHATLYWYQQILGQGPKLLIQFQNNGVVDDSQLPKDRFSAERLKGVDSTLKIQPAKLEDSAVYLCASSLESGAEAFFGQGTRLTVV.

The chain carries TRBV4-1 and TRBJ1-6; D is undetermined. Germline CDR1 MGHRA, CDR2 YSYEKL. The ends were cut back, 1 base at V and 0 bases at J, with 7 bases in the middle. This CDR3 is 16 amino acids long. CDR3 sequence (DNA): TGCGCCAGCAGCCAAGGACCAGCCTCCTATAATTCACCCCTCCACTTT. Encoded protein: CASSQGPASYNSPLHF.

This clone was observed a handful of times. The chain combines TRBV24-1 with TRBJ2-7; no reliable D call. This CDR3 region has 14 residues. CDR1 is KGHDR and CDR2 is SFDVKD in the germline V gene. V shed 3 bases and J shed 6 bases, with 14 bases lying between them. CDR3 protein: CATSDPGMSGEQYF. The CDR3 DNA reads TGTGCCACCAGTGATCCAGGAATGTCGGGCGAGCAGTACTTC.

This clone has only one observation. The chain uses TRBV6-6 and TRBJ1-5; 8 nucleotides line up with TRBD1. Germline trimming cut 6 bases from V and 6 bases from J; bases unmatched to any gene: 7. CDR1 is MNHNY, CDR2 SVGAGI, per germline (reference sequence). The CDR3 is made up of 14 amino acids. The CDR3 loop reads CASRQGVGSQPQHF. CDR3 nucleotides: TGTGCCAGCAGACAGGGGGTTGGTTCTCAGCCCCAGCATTTT.